This T cell receptor (beta chain) comes out of a study of blood T cell repertoires in COVID-19. Study at large: The cDNA or gDNA used as material had been derived from T cells, B-cell-depleted T cells, or PBMCs.

This CDR3 region has 17 residues. TCRdb keeps only in-frame clones here, not all; method: immunoSEQ multiplex PCR. The sample lists about 72,000 clones; roughly 80% were seen once. The sequenced sample was peripheral blood. The source is a human donor in a cohort sampled during active COVID-19. The gene calls are TRBV21-1 and TRBJ1-2. TRBV21-1 is termed a pseudogene. The DNA of the CDR3 is TGTGCCAGCGGGACGACTGGGGGGGGACCTCCGGACAATGGCTACACCTTC. The encoded protein is CASGTTGGGPPDNGYTF.